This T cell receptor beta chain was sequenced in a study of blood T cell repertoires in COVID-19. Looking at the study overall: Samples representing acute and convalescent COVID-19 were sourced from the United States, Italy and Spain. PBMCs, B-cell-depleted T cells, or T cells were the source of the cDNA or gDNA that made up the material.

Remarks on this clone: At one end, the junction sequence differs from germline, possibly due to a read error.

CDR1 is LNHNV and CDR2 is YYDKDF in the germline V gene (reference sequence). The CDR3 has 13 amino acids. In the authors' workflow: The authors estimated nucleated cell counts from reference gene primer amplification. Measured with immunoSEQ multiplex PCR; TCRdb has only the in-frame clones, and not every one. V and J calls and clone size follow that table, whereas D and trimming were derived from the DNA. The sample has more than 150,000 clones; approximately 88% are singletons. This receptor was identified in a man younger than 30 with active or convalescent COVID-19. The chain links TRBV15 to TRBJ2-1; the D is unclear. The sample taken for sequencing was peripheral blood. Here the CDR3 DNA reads TGTGCCACCAGGAGAGATGGAGTGGATGAGCAGTTCTTC. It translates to CATRRDGVDEQFF.